Listed below are T cell receptor beta chains from one sample, sequenced in a study of T cell responses to AZD1222 COVID-19 vaccine. Clones were read by immunoSEQ multiplex PCR, and TCRdb kept only the in-frame ones, dropping some. The sample records over 110,000 clones, about 92% being singletons. The specimen comprised peripheral blood, sampled after recovery from COVID-19. The receptors originated from an adult who had recovered from COVID-19. The CDR3 runs from the conserved cysteine through the conserved F or W. The D gene is left open where the match is weak. Only some rows state a clone size, as once, few, many or a class for expanded clones.

. TRBJ2-2 13 . TRBV10-1 TGCGCCAGCTCCGGCGTTGAAACCGGGGAGCTGTTTTTT CASSGVETGELFF
once TRBJ1-1 16 TRBD1 TRBV9 TGTGCCAGCACCCCCTGGGGCAGGGGGCGACTGGCTGAAGCTTTCTTT CASTPWGRGRLAEAFF
. TRBJ1-5 15 . TRBV6-1 TGTGCCAGCAGTGAAATTGGGGGGAGCAATCAGCCCCAGCATTTT CASSEIGGSNQPQHF
few TRBJ2-7 13 . TRBV29-1 TGCAGCGTTGAAGGGCCTACAGGGCACGAGCAGTACTTC CSVEGPTGHEQYF
. TRBJ1-2 17 TRBD1 TRBV6-2/TRBV6-3 TGTGCCAGCAGTTACCCAGCATTCGAACAGGGGTTCGGTGGCTACACCTTC CASSYPAFEQGFGGYTF
. TRBJ2-7 16 . TRBV5-1 TGCGCCAGCAGCTTGGGGCCGGGTGGGAGTTCCTACGAGCAGTACTTC CASSLGPGGSSYEQYF
. TRBJ2-7 19 TRBD2 TRBV7-3 TGTGCCAGCAGCTTAAACCCCCCGGGAGGGTCGGGAGTGGGCTACGAGCAGTACTTC CASSLNPPGGSGVGYEQYF
once TRBJ2-7 13 . TRBV28 TGTGCCAGCAGCCTTACAGGTGTCTACGAGCAGTACTTC CASSLTGVYEQYF
. TRBJ2-7 15 TRBD2 TRBV6-5 TGTGCCAGCTCGGGGCGGGAGAGCTGGGCCTACGAGCAGTACTTC CASSGRESWAYEQYF
. TRBJ2-7 16 TRBD2 TRBV28 TGTGCCAGCAGTTTATTATCGGGAGGGGTAAGGTACGAGCAGTACTTC CASSLLSGGVRYEQYF
once TRBJ2-1 16 . TRBV10-1 TGCGCCAGCAGTGAGTCTGCCCTGAGCTCCTACAATGAGCAGTTCTTC CASSESALSSYNEQFF
. TRBJ2-7 21 TRBD2 TRBV14 TGTGCCAGCAGCCAAGGTCCCGCTAGCGGGAGTAGGGTAAGGAGTTCCTACGAGCAGTACTTC CASSQGPASGSRVRSSYEQYF
. TRBJ2-3 17 TRBD2 TRBV3-1/TRBV3-2 TGTGCCAGCAGCCAACTAGGACTAGCCGCCCGCACAGATACGCAGTATTTT CASSQLGLAARTDTQYF
. TRBJ1-2 13 . TRBV12-5 TGTGCTAGTTCTCCGGAAGGGAACTATGGCTACACCTTC CASSPEGNYGYTF
. TRBJ2-3 16 TRBD1 TRBV28 TGTGCCAGCAGTAACAGGGGTACCCCAAGTGTGGATACGCAGTATTTT CASSNRGTPSVDTQYF
. TRBJ2-5 13 TRBD2 TRBV7-3 TGTGCCAGCGCCCTACAGCGGGAGGGGACCCAGTACTTC CASALQREGTQYF
. TRBJ1-3 15 . TRBV2 TGTGCCAGCAGTAGTAATAGCGTCTCTGGAAACACCATATATTTT CASSSNSVSGNTIYF
. TRBJ2-3 17 . TRBV7-9 TGTGCCAGCAGCCCTTGGTTGGGGGTTACAACGTCCGATACGCAGTATTTT CASSPWLGVTTSDTQYF
. TRBJ2-3 15 . TRBV5-4 TGTGCCAGCAGCTTAATCGCGGCGGACACAGATACGCAGTATTTT CASSLIAADTDTQYF
. TRBJ1-2 12 . TRBV12-3/TRBV12-4 TGTGCCAGCAGTTTGGGACCGGGTGGCTACACCTTC CASSLGPGGYTF
. TRBJ1-2 13 TRBD1 TRBV6-5 TGTGCCAGCAGGCGGACAGGGGGTTTTGGCTACACCTTC CASRRTGGFGYTF
. TRBJ2-4 18 . TRBV25-1 TGTGCCAGCAGGGCCAACAGCCTCGGACTGTTAGCCAAAAACATTCAGTACTTC CASRANSLGLLAKNIQYF
. TRBJ2-3 19 . TRBV27 TGTGCCAGCAGCCTCATAGGGGTCTTCTCAACACGCAATGCGGATACGCAGTATTTT CASSLIGVFSTRNADTQYF
. TRBJ2-1 14 . TRBV7-9 TGTGCCAGCAGCTTAGGACGGGCTCACAATGAGCAGTTCTTC CASSLGRAHNEQFF
. TRBJ2-7 14 TRBD2 TRBV11-2 TGTGCCAGCAGCACTGCGTGGGGGGGAAACGAGCAGTACTTC CASSTAWGGNEQYF
. TRBJ2-5 15 TRBD2 TRBV30 TGTGCCTGGAGTGTACGCGGGAGCGGAGGGGAGACCCAGTACTTC CAWSVRGSGGETQYF
. TRBJ2-5 14 TRBD2 TRBV30 TGTGCCTCGGATATGGCGGGAGGGGAGGAGACCCAGTACTTC CASDMAGGEETQYF
. TRBJ1-6 15 TRBD1 TRBV6-5 TGTGCCAGTTGTATTCCGGGACAGGGGGGATCACCCCTCCACTTT CASCIPGQGGSPLHF
. TRBJ2-7 15 . TRBV6-5 TGTGCCAGCAGTCGAGGGCCGAAAGGATCCTACGAGCAGTACTTC CASSRGPKGSYEQYF
. TRBJ2-1 13 TRBD2 TRBV24-1 TGTGCCACCTCTAGCGGGAGCTACAATGAGCAGTTCTTC CATSSGSYNEQFF
. TRBJ2-7 12 . TRBV2 TGTGCCAGCAAGGCAGGCTCCTACGAGCAGTACTTC CASKAGSYEQYF
. TRBJ1-3 18 TRBD1 TRBV5-4 TGTGCCAGCAGCGCCCGACAGGGGACGGCGACCTCTGGAAACACCATATATTTT CASSARQGTATSGNTIYF
. TRBJ1-6 16 TRBD1 TRBV30 TGTGCCTGGAGTGTAAGGACAGGAGGGGATAGATCACCCCTCCACTTT CAWSVRTGGDRSPLHF
. TRBJ2-2 15 . TRBV5-1 TGCGCCAGCAGCTCGGAGGTCCTGAACACCGGGGAGCTGTTTTTT CASSSEVLNTGELFF
once TRBJ1-1 13 . TRBV3-1/TRBV3-2 TGTGCCAGCAGCCAGGGAAGAGGGACTGAAGCTTTCTTT CASSQGRGTEAFF
. TRBJ2-1 15 TRBD2 TRBV28 TGTGCCAGCAGTCCCCGCTTAGCGGGAGGCAATGAGCAGTTCTTC CASSPRLAGGNEQFF
. TRBJ2-6 18 TRBD2 TRBV6-2/TRBV6-3 TGTGCCAGCAGTGCGCGACTAGCGGGCTACTCTGGGGCCAACGTCCTGACTTTC CASSARLAGYSGANVLTF
. TRBJ1-4 14 . TRBV7-9 TGTGCCAGCAGCTTAGAGTCCCAACCAGAAAAACTGTTTTTT CASSLESQPEKLFF
. TRBJ1-2 15 . TRBV28 TGTGCCAGCAGTTTATCCCAGGGGCGTGTGAATGGCTACACCTTC CASSLSQGRVNGYTF
. TRBJ2-7 15 TRBD1 TRBV27 TGTGCCAGCAGTTTATCGGGGACAGGGACCTACGAGCAGTACTTC CASSLSGTGTYEQYF
. TRBJ1-5 15 TRBD1 TRBV7-2 TGTGCCAGCAGCCAGGGGGGACAGGGTTCTCGGCCCCAGCATTTT CASSQGGQGSRPQHF
. TRBJ2-5 13 . TRBV7-3 TGTGCCAGCAGCTTAACGAACCAAGAGACCCAGTACTTC CASSLTNQETQYF
. TRBJ2-7 15 TRBD2 TRBV5-1 TGCGCCAGCAGCTTATGGGCGGGAGCCACTTACGAGCAGTACTTC CASSLWAGATYEQYF
. TRBJ2-1 17 TRBD2 TRBV7-9 TGTGCCAGCAGCGGGGGATTGGAAGCGGGAGTCTACAATGAGCAGTTCTTC CASSGGLEAGVYNEQFF
once TRBJ2-1 15 TRBD1 TRBV5-1 TGCGCCAGCAGCTTGACGGGACAGGGGGGAGGTGAGCAGTTCTTC CASSLTGQGGGEQFF
. TRBJ2-3 13 . TRBV10-1 TGCGCCAGCAGTAGGGACAGCACAGATACGCAGTATTTT CASSRDSTDTQYF
. TRBJ2-1 17 . TRBV19 TGTGCCAGTCGCCCCATCCTGTACATGGGGATTGACAATGAGCAGTTCTTC CASRPILYMGIDNEQFF
once TRBJ2-1 15 . TRBV5-5 TGTGCCAGCAGCTATAGAATGTCGGCCTACAATGAGCAGTTCTTC CASSYRMSAYNEQFF
. TRBJ2-1 12 . TRBV5-8 TGTGCCAGCAGCTTGGTGTACAATGAGCAGTTCTTC CASSLVYNEQFF
. TRBJ1-5 17 TRBD1 TRBV19 TGTGCCAGTAGTCCCGGACAGGGGGCTTCTCCTAATCAGCCCCAGCATTTT CASSPGQGASPNQPQHF